These 23 T cell receptor beta chains were sequenced from one sample in a study of vaccination effects on CD4 cells after COVID-19. Antigens for these TCRs are unknown. Only in-frame clones appear in the TCRdb table, and some are missing; sequencing was by immunoSEQ multiplex PCR. This repertoire shows 20,000 to 25,000 clones, roughly 75% found once; its top ten account for around 10%. Following 10 days of culture, CD4+ T cells were isolated. The sequenced sample was CD4+ T cells from PBMCs cultured without peptide, obtained before COVID-19 vaccination. The receptors come from a human donor who received a COVID-19 vaccine.

The rearrangement links TRBV30 to TRBJ2-2, with D perhaps being TRBD1 or TRBD2 (6 bases each). The CDR3 loop spans 17 amino acids. The germline gives CDR1 GTSNPN, CDR2 SVGIG (reference sequence). Trimming cost V 0 bases and J 6 bases, with 20 bases left between them. CDR3 loop: CAWSVSGFKRGAGELFF. CDR3 nucleotides: TGTGCCTGGAGTGTATCGGGGTTTAAGAGGGGGGCCGGGGAGCTGTTTTTT.

The chain combines TRBV5-6 with TRBJ1-2; 7 nucleotides line up with TRBD1. The CDR3 is made up of 18 amino acids. Per germline, CDR1 SGHDT and CDR2 YYEEEE. The V gene end was trimmed by 3 bases and the J gene end by 0 bases; junction bases not matched to a gene: 14. The CDR3 DNA sequence: TGTGCCAGCAGCTCGCTCGCCTATACAGGGGCCCCTAACTATGGCTACACCTTC. Amino acid sequence: CASSSLAYTGAPNYGYTF.

The J gene is TRBJ2-7, the V gene TRBV6-5, with D perhaps TRBD1 (8 bases). Trimming took 0 bases from V and 3 from J, leaving 12 bases between them. CDR3 size: 15 residues. In germline, CDR1 is MNHEY, CDR2 SVGAGI. The CDR3 region has the DNA TGTGCCAGCAGTTACTCGGGGGGGACAGGCTACGAGCAGTACTTC. Amino acids: CASSYSGGTGYEQYF.

The chain recombines TRBV5-4 with TRBJ2-4; 10 nucleotides match TRBD1. Germline V CDR1 and CDR2: SGHNT, YYREEE (reference sequence). Trimming took 4 bases from V and 2 from J; bases not matched to a gene: 6. The CDR3 has 16 amino acids. The CDR3 loop is CASSPPGQGSKNIQYF. DNA of the CDR3: TGTGCCAGCAGCCCCCCGGGACAGGGGTCCAAAAACATTCAGTACTTC.

The rearrangement links TRBV6-2 or TRBV6-3 to TRBJ2-1; the match to TRBD2 covers 9 bases. Germline values: CDR1 MNHEY, CDR2 SVGEGT. This CDR3 spans 15 amino acids. Germline trimming cut 4 bases from V and 7 bases from J; bases unmatched to any gene: 8. The CDR3 spells CASSLGLARSNEQFF. The CDR3 nucleotides read TGTGCCAGCAGTTTAGGACTAGCGCGTTCAAATGAGCAGTTCTTC.

In this sample, this clone turned up once. V and J are TRBV5-6 and TRBJ2-3; 8 positions agree with TRBD2. V lost 1 base to trimming and J lost 6 bases; unmatched junction nucleotides: 7. Germline CDR1 and CDR2: SGHDT and YYEEEE. The CDR3 is 15 residues long. CDR3 residues: CASSLKGGGRDTQYF. The CDR3 DNA reads as TGTGCCAGCAGCTTGAAGGGCGGGGGGCGTGATACGCAGTATTTT.

This chain uses TRBV7-9 with TRBJ2-1; a possible D gene is TRBD2 (6 bases). Trimming removed 3 bases from V and 7 bases from J, with 13 bases in between. Germline lookup yields CDR1 SEHNR and CDR2 FQNEAQ (reference sequence). CDR3 size: 14 residues. The DNA of the CDR3 is TGTGCCAGCAGCTTCGGGGGAGGAAGGAATGAGCAGTTCTTC. Translation gives CASSFGGGRNEQFF.

This clone was observed once. This rearrangement joins TRBV11-2 to TRBJ2-7; D not resolved. Per the germline V gene, CDR1 is SGHAT and CDR2 is FQNNGV. V was clipped by 2 bases and J by 2 bases, with 10 bases between them. The CDR3 totals 14 residues. The CDR3 is CASSLTDGAYEQYF. CDR3 DNA: TGTGCCAGCAGCTTAACAGACGGAGCCTACGAGCAGTACTTC.

The chain joins TRBV6-5 to TRBJ1-2; D not certain. V lost 7 bases, J lost 3 bases, and 9 bases lay in between. The CDR3 sequence is 12 residues long. In germline, CDR1 is MNHEY, CDR2 SVGAGI. The DNA for the CDR3 is TGTGCCAGCATGCAGTGGGACTATGGCTACACCTTC. It yields the protein CASMQWDYGYTF.

The rearrangement links TRBV11-3 to TRBJ1-1; 8 positions agree with TRBD1. The CDR3 consists of 17 residues. V trimming: 1 base; J trimming: 5 bases; junction bases outside the gene matches: 12. Germline-derived CDR1 and CDR2 are SGHNT and YENEEA. The CDR3, as DNA: TGTGCCAGCAGCTTAGGGGGCGCGGCAGGGGGCAAAACTGAAGCTTTCTTT. This translates into CASSLGGAAGGKTEAFF.

The V and J genes are TRBV29-1 and TRBJ1-2; weak D call: TRBD1 (5 bases). The CDR3 runs to 11 residues. Germline V gene lookup returns CDR1 SQVTM and CDR2 ANQGSEA. Trimming left V 4 bases short and J 2 bases short, with 5 bases between. The CDR3 region is CSVGQNYGYTF. The CDR3 region has the DNA TGCAGCGTTGGACAGAACTATGGCTACACCTTC.

The chain is built from TRBV4-1 and TRBJ2-7; a weak D match, TRBD1 (6 bases). V was trimmed by 4 bases and J by 3 bases, leaving 28 bases between them. From germline, CDR1 is MGHRA and CDR2 YSYEKL. This CDR3 has 19 residues. The CDR3 bases are TGCGCCAGCAGCCGTGCCTTACTCACCTCCCGTGACAGGAACTACGAGCAGTACTTC. Its translation: CASSRALLTSRDRNYEQYF.

This clone was seen a handful of times. The V and J genes are TRBV24-1 and TRBJ1-2; D unclear. The V end lost 5 bases, the J end lost 5 bases, and 8 bases lay between the germline ends. This CDR3 region has 12 residues. CDR1 is KGHDR and CDR2 is SFDVKD in the germline V gene. This CDR3 is CATSGSGYGYTF. The DNA for the CDR3 is TGTGCCACCAGTGGGTCAGGATATGGCTACACCTTC.

The V call is TRBV6-5, the J call TRBJ1-1, with D uncertain. V dropped 5 bases and J dropped 0 bases, with 7 bases sitting between them. CDR3 length: 13 residues. The germline CDR1 and CDR2 sequences are MNHEY and SVGAGI. CDR3 nucleotide sequence: TGTGCCAGCAGTCCGATCATGAACACTGAAGCTTTCTTT. Translating it yields CASSPIMNTEAFF.

The chain uses TRBV5-6 and TRBJ1-1; maybe TRBD1 (5 bases). Trimming removed 5 bases at V and 4 bases at J, with 9 bases between. CDR3 length: 12 amino acids. Germline CDR1 reads SGHDT; CDR2 reads YYEEEE. This CDR3 reads CASRNRFTEAFF. The DNA for the CDR3 is TGTGCCAGCAGAAACAGGTTCACTGAAGCTTTCTTT.

The V and J genes are TRBV7-6 and TRBJ1-5; TRBD1 matches 9 bases. Germline V gene data show CDR1 as SGHVS and CDR2 as FNYEAQ. V was clipped by 1 base and J by 0 bases; unmatched bases: 16. The CDR3 extends over 21 amino acids. CDR3 region: CASSLVSCRTGAPDSNQPQHF. Written as DNA, the CDR3 is TGTGCCAGCAGCTTAGTAAGCTGTCGGACAGGGGCCCCCGATAGCAATCAGCCCCAGCATTTT. Looking up the rest from reference TRBV7-6 and TRBJ1-5 gives the full variable domain: GAGVSQSPRYKVTKRGQDVALRCDPISGHVSLYWYRQALGQGPEFLTYFNYEAQQDKSGLPNDRFSAERPEGSISTLTIQRTEQRDSAMYRCASSLVSCRTGAPDSNQPQHFGDGTRLSIL.

V is TRBV3-1 (or the pseudogene TRBV3-2) and J is TRBJ1-6; D uncertain. The CDR3 covers 14 residues. The germline V gene has CDR1 LGHDT and CDR2 YNNKEL (reference sequence). V was cut by 2 bases and J by 5 bases, with 7 bases left in between. Written as DNA, the CDR3 is TGTGCCAGCAGCCAAAGGGAGAATAATTCACCCCTCCACTTT. Residues: CASSQRENNSPLHF.

In its sample, this clone was seen a few times. The V call is TRBV7-2, the J call TRBJ1-2, with 7 bases matching TRBD1. This CDR3 has 13 amino acids. Germline V lookup: CDR1 SGHTA, CDR2 FQGNSA. Germline trimming cut 1 base from V and 8 bases from J; bases unmatched to any gene: 4. This chain's CDR3 is CASSLVGGEGYTF. CDR3 DNA sequence: TGTGCCAGCAGCTTAGTAGGGGGCGAGGGCTACACCTTC.

This chain uses TRBV27 with TRBJ2-5; 7 bases fit TRBD1. V shed 5 bases, J shed 5 bases, and the junction held 11 bases outside the gene matches. Germline CDR1 reads MNHEY; CDR2 reads SMNVEV (reference sequence). The CDR3 runs to 15 residues. In DNA, the CDR3 is TGTGCCAGCAGTCCCTCTTTAGGGGGCGGGGAGACCCAGTACTTC. Its translation: CASSPSLGGGETQYF.

This clone has more than one count but fewer than ten. Written as DNA, the CDR3 is TGCGCCAGCAGCTCGACAGCCAATAATGAAAAACTGTTTTTT. Translating gives CASSSTANNEKLFF. The rearrangement joins TRBV5-1 to TRBJ1-4; weak D call: TRBD1 (5 bases). There are 14 residues in the CDR3. The germline V and J ends were trimmed by 3 bases and 4 bases, with 10 bases remaining between them. Germline V gene lookup returns CDR1 SGHRS and CDR2 YFSETQ.

The chain has TRBV3-1 (or the pseudogene TRBV3-2) and TRBJ2-7; tentatively, D is TRBD2 (5 bases). The CDR3 sequence is 15 residues long. The germline V gene encodes CDR1 LGHDT and CDR2 YNNKEL (reference sequence). V lost 0 bases to trimming and J lost 1 base, with 10 bases between them. The DNA of the CDR3 is TGTGCCAGCAGCCAAGATTGGGGAGAATCCTACGAGCAGTACTTC. Translating it yields CASSQDWGESYEQYF.

The chain employs TRBV7-2 and TRBJ1-4; the D is unclear. The CDR3 is 13 amino acids. Trimming removed 5 bases from V and 7 bases from J, with 11 bases in between. Germline CDR1 SGHTA, CDR2 FQGNSA. CDR3 protein: CASSRGRGEKLFF. The CDR3 DNA follows: TGTGCCAGCAGCCGAGGACGGGGTGAAAAACTGTTTTTT.

V gene TRBV5-1 combines with J gene TRBJ2-1; D is possibly TRBD1 (6 bases). The germline V gene encodes CDR1 SGHRS and CDR2 YFSETQ. The germline V and J ends were trimmed by 0 bases and 4 bases, with 20 bases remaining between them. The CDR3 contains 18 residues. In nucleotides, the CDR3 is TGCGCCAGCAGCTTGGCGAACACGAACAGGGTCGGGTACAATGAGCAGTTCTTC. The encoded protein is CASSLANTNRVGYNEQFF.